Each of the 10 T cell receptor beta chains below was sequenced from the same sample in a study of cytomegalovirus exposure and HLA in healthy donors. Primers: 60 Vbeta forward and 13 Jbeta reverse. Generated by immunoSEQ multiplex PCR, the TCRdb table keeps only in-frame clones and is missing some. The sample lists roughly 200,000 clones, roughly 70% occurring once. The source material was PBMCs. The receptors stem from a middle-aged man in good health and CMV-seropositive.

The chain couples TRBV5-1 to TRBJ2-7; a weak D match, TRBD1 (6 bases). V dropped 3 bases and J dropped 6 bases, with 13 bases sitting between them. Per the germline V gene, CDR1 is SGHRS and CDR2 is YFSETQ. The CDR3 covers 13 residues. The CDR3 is CASSSAQGREQYF. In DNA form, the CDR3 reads TGCGCCAGCAGCTCCGCCCAGGGGCGCGAGCAGTACTTC.

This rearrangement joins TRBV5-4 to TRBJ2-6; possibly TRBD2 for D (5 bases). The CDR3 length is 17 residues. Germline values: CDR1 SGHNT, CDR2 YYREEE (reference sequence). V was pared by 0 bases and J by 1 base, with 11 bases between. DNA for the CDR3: TGTGCCAGCAGCTTGGGCCCGAGGGATTCTGGGGCCAACGTCCTGACTTTC. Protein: CASSLGPRDSGANVLTF.

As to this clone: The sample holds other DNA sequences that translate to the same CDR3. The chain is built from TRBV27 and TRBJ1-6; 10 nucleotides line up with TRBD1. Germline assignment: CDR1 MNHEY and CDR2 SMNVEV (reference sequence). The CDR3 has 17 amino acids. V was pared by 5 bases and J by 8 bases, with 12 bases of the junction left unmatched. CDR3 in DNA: TGTGCCAGCAGTCCCGGGACAGGGGTGTCCTTCGATTCACCCCTCCACTTT. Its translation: CASSPGTGVSFDSPLHF.

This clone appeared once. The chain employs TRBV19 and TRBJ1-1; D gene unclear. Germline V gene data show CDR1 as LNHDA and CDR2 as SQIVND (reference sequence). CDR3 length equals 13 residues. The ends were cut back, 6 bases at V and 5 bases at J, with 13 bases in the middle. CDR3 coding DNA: TGTGCCAGTAGGCAGGCTGGGGAGACTGAAGCTTTCTTT. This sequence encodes CASRQAGETEAFF.

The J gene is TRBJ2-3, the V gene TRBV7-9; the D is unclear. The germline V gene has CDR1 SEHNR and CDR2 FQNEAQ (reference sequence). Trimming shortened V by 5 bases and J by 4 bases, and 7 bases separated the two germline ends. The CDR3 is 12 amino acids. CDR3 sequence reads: CASSLSSDTQYF. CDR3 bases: TGTGCCAGCAGCCTCAGTTCAGATACGCAGTATTTT.

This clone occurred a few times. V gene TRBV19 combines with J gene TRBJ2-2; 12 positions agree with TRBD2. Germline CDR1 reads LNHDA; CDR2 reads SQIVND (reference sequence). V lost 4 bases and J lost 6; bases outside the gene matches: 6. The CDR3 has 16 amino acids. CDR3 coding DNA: TGTGCCAGTAGTACGGGACTAGCGGGCCTGCCCGGGGAGCTGTTTTTT. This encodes CASSTGLAGLPGELFF. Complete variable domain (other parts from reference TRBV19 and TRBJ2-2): DGGITQSPKYLFRKEGQNVTLSCEQNLNHDAMYWYRQDPGQGLRLIYYSQIVNDFQKGDIAEGYSVSREKKESFPLTVTSAQKNPTAFYLCASSTGLAGLPGELFFGEGSRLTVL.

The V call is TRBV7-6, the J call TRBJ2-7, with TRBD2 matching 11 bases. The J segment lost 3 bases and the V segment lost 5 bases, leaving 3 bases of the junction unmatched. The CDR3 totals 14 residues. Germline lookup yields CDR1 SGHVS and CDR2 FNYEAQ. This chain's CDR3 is CASSDTSGGYEQYF. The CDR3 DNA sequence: TGTGCCAGCAGCGACACTAGCGGGGGCTACGAGCAGTACTTC.

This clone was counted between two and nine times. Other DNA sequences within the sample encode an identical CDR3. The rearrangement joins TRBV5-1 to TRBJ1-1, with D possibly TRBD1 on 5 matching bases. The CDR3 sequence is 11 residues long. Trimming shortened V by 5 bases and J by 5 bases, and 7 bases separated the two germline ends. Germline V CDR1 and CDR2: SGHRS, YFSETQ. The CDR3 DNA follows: TGCGCCAGCAGAGGGGAAACTGAAGCTTTCTTT. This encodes CASRGETEAFF.

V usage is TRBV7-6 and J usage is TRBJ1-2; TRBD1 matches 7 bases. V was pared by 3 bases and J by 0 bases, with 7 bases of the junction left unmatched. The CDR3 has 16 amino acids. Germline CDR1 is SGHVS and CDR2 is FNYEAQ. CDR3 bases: TGTGCCAGCAGCTTTCCGGACAGGACGCCTAACTATGGCTACACCTTC. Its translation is CASSFPDRTPNYGYTF.

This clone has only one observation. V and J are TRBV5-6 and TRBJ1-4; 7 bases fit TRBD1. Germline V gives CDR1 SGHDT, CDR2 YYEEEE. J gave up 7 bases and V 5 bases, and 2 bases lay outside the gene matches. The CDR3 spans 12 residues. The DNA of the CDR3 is TGTGCCAGCAGACGGGACAGTGAAAAACTGTTTTTT. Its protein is CASRRDSEKLFF.